This T cell receptor beta chain was profiled in a study of CXCR3 chemokines and chemotherapy response in bladder cancer (dated by TCRdb to 2021 to 2024). In the study overall: The study set out to examine whether the activity of the CXCR3 chemokine system within tumors predicted response to chemotherapy in human bladder cancer.

V is trimmed back by 5 bases and J by 8 bases, and the junction contains 7 bases that no gene match accounts for. The CDR3 contains 14 residues, cysteine and phenylalanine counted. The sequence is cut down to CDR3 DNA, 42 bases in frame from base 1. CDR1 and CDR2, looked up from the germline V gene, are MNHEY and SVGAGI. The library was produced with PCR. The sequencer listed for this sample is Illumina HiSeq 2500. The public reads were reprocessed in TCRdb via fastp at Q25 and MiXCR, keeping in-frame beta chains. Merged by CDR3 protein, the rows form single entries marked with the most common genes and DNA. For this sample there are roughly 8,000 distinct CDR3 sequences; around 13% appear just once. 15% to 20% of the sample lies in the top ten. Remarks on this clonotype: The antigen it recognizes is unknown. With a far larger clone one base away, a read error is the likely cause.

This receptor chain uses TRBV6-5 and TRBJ2-1; 9 bases in the middle match TRBD1. The TCR sequence derives from a human donor with bladder cancer that responded to neoadjuvant chemotherapy. This specimen was acquired from a patient whose treatment included neoadjuvant chemotherapy. The CDR3 protein sequence reads: CASSKEDRGYEQFF. The DNA sequence is given as TGTGCCAGCAGTAAGGAGGACAGGGGCTATGAGCAGTTCTTC.